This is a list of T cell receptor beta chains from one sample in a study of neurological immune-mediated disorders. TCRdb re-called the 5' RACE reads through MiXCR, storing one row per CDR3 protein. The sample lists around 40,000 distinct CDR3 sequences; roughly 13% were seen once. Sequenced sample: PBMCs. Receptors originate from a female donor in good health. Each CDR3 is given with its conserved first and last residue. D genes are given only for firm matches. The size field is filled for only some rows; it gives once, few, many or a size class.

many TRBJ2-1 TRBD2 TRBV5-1 TGCGCCAGCAGCGAGCTAGCGGGGCTAAACAATGAGCAGTTCTTC CASSELAGLNNEQFF
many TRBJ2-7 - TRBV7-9 TGTGCCAGCAGCTTAGCGGGGGAGTACGAGCAGTACTTC CASSLAGEYEQYF
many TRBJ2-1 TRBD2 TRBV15 TGTGCCACCAGCAGTCGACTAGCGGGGGGCTCCTACAATGAGCAGTTCTTC CATSSRLAGGSYNEQFF
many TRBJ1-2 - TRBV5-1 TGCGCCAGCAGCCCGGGACTCCCTAACTATGGCTACACCTTC CASSPGLPNYGYTF
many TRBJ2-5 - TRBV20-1 TGCAGTGCTAGAGCCTTAAGGAAGCCCCAGTACTTC CSARALRKPQYF
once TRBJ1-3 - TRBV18 TGTGCCAGCTCACCTCGGGGGACTGGAAACACCATATATTTT CASSPRGTGNTIYF
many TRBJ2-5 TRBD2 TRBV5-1 TGCGCCAGCAGCTGGACTAGCACTACCAAAGAGACCCAGTACTTC CASSWTSTTKETQYF
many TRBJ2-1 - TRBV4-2 TGTGCCAGCAGCCAAGGTTCAGATTCCAGTGAGCAGTTCTTC CASSQGSDSSEQFF
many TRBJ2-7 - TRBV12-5 TGTGCTAGTGGTTTGGGAACCGGGGGACGGTTCTACGAGCAGTACTTC CASGLGTGGRFYEQYF
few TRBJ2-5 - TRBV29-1 TGCAGCGTTGCCGGGACTCAAGAGACCCAGTACTTC CSVAGTQETQYF
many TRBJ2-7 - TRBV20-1 TGCAGTGCAACCCGACCCGGCCCCTCCTACGAGCAGTACTTC CSATRPGPSYEQYF
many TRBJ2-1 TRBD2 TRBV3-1 TGTGCCAGCAGCCAAGTTGGGACGGGAGGGATGAATGAGCAGTTCTTC CASSQVGTGGMNEQFF
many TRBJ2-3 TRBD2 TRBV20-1 TGCAGTGCTAGCCCCCTCGGAGCGGGAGTAGCAGATACGCAGTATTTT CSASPLGAGVADTQYF
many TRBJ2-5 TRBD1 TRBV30 TGTGCCTGGGAGGACCTTCGACAGGGAGAAGAGACCCAGTACTTC CAWEDLRQGEETQYF
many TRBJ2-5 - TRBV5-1 TGCGCCAGCAGCCTCCCCGGGGAGACCCAGTACTTC CASSLPGETQYF
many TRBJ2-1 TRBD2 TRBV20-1 TGCAGTGCTAGCAGGACTAGCGGGAGGGCCTGGGAGCAGTTCTTC CSASRTSGRAWEQFF
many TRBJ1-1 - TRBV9 TGTGCCAGCAGCTCATTTGCCCGGGACACTGAAGCTTTCTTT CASSSFARDTEAFF
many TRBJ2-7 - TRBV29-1 TGCAGCGTTGAGGCGGGTGTGCAGTACTTC CSVEAGVQYF
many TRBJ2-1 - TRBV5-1 TGCGCCAGCAGCCCCAGCGGAAATACCCTTAGTAATGAGCAGTTCTTC CASSPSGNTLSNEQFF
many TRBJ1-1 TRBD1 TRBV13 TGTGCCAGCAGCTTAGGCAGGGGGCCCACTGAAGCTTTCTTT CASSLGRGPTEAFF
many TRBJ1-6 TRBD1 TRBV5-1 TGCGCCAGCAGCTTGGTTGGGACAGGGAAATTGTTTGCGGATTCACCCCTCCACTTT CASSLVGTGKLFADSPLHF
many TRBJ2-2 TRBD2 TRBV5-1 TGCGCCAGCAGCCCAGGGAGGGCCGCAGTGAACACCGGGGAGCTGTTTTTT CASSPGRAAVNTGELFF
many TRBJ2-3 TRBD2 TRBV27 TGTGCCAGCAGTTTAAGGCTAGCGGGAGGGGGCACAGATACGCAGTATTTT CASSLRLAGGGTDTQYF
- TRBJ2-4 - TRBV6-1 TGTGCCAGCAGTGAAGCCGAATTAGCCAAAAACATTCAGTACTTC CASSEAELAKNIQYF
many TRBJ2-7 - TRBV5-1 TGCGCCAGCAGTGGGGACACCGGAGCCTACGAGCAGTACTTC CASSGDTGAYEQYF
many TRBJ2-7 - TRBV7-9 TGTGCCAGCAGCTCAACAGGTTCCTACGAGCAGTACTTC CASSSTGSYEQYF
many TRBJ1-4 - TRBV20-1 TGCAGTGCTCTTCGCGGGGTCACGGGGGAAAAACTGTTTTTT CSALRGVTGEKLFF
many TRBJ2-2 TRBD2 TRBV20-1 TGCAGTGCGCGGACTAGCGGGAGGGCCTTGACCGGGGAGCTGTTTTTT CSARTSGRALTGELFF
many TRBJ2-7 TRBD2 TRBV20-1 TGCAGTGCCCGTAGTTCGGCGGGAGGTCCCTACGAGCAGTACTTC CSARSSAGGPYEQYF
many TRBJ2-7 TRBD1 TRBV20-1 TGCAGTGCTAGAGATAGTGGGACAGGGCTCAACGAGCAGTACTTC CSARDSGTGLNEQYF
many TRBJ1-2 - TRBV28 TGTGCCGCAATTTCGGGAAAGGGTGGCTACACCTTC CAAISGKGGYTF
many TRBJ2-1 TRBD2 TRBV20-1 TGCAGTGCTGGTAGCGGGAGCTACAATGAGCAGTTCTTC CSAGSGSYNEQFF
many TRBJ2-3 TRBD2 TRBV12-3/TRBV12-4 TGTGCCAGCAGTCCGGGGGGTACGCAGTATTTT CASSPGGTQYF
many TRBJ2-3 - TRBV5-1 TGCGCCAGCAGCTTGTCAGTCGGGACGGGAGAGCGAGATACGCAGTATTTT CASSLSVGTGERDTQYF
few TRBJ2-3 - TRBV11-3 TGTGCCAGCAGGTTAGGGCTGGATACGCAGTATTTT CASRLGLDTQYF
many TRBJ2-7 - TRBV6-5 TGTGCCAGCAGTTACTCCGGACGGACCTACGAGCAGTACTTC CASSYSGRTYEQYF
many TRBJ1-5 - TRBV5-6 TGTGCCAGCAGCCTGGGGGTTTTCAATCAGCCCCAGCATTTT CASSLGVFNQPQHF
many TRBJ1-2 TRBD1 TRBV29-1 TGCAGCGTGGATTCACCGGACAGGTTCGGCTATGGCTACACCTTC CSVDSPDRFGYGYTF
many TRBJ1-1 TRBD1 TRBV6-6 TGTGCCAGCATTCTAGGGGGCGCGGATGAAGCTTTCTTT CASILGGADEAFF
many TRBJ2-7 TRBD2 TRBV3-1 TGTGCCAGCAGCCGGGGGACTAGCAGGTCCTACGAGCAGTACTTC CASSRGTSRSYEQYF